The present entry profiles one T cell receptor (beta chain) with its context. What it recognizes is unknown. Other DNA sequences in this sample translate to the same CDR3. The protocol was immunoSEQ multiplex PCR, while the TCRdb copy is restricted to in-frame clones and leaves out a portion. The data contain about 100,000 clones, 85% to 95% of them seen just once; the ten biggest clones take up around 1.7%. This sample is part of a study of T cell responses to AZD1222 COVID-19 vaccine. Study results and limitations: Donor demographics were predominantly white British with a female majority; clonal diversity may be underestimated.

CDR1 and CDR2 from the germline V gene are SGHRS and YFSETQ. V was pared by 0 bases and J by 6 bases, with 9 bases between. This CDR3 is built from 14 residues. The TCR was taken from an adult in good health. The sample was peripheral blood, taken on day 0 of AZD1222 vaccination. The V and J genes are TRBV5-1 and TRBJ1-4, with a tentative D call TRBD1 (5 bases). This CDR3 reads CASSLAGGDEKLFF. In DNA form, the CDR3 reads TGCGCCAGCAGCTTGGCCGGGGGTGATGAAAAACTGTTTTTT.